The 20 T cell receptor beta chains below all came from one sample that was sequenced in a study of spatial heterogeneity in lung cancer. Time point given: sample taken at primary tumor resection. Researchers sequenced whole RNA taken from tumor, nontumor lung or frozen PBMC without sorting. TCRdb called the 5' RACE reads again in MiXCR, with one record for every CDR3 protein. Of around 4,000 distinct CDR3 sequences in the sample, about 20% were seen once. The sequencing here drew on normal lung tissue next to the tumor, taken at surgery. These receptors were taken from a female donor with early-stage non-small cell lung cancer.

This clonotype was seen many times. The chain uses TRBV5-4 and TRBJ2-5, with a weak D call TRBD1 (6 bases). The CDR3 is 15 amino acids. From germline, CDR1 is SGHNT and CDR2 YYREEE (reference sequence). The V end was cut by 4 bases, the J end by 4 bases, with 17 bases between. The CDR3 nucleotides read TGTGCCAGCAGCCCGTCGACAGGTGGGGGAGAGACCCAGTACTTC. Translating it yields CASSPSTGGGETQYF.

The chain has TRBV2 and TRBJ1-5; unclear D gene. V was shortened by 6 bases and J by 2 bases, with 8 bases between the two germline ends. CDR1 is SNHLY and CDR2 is FYNNEI in the germline V gene. This CDR3 has 13 residues. The CDR3 spells CASSPFGNQPQHF. The CDR3 DNA reads as TGTGCCAGCAGCCCGTTCGGCAATCAGCCCCAGCATTTT.

This clonotype was seen at least ten times. The chain recombines TRBV28 with TRBJ2-5; 9 bases are a match to TRBD2. This CDR3 spans 15 amino acids. CDR1 and CDR2 from the germline V gene are MDHEN and SYDVKM. Trimming took 7 bases from V and 2 from J; bases not matched to a gene: 8. The CDR3: CASTETSGPQETQYF. The DNA for the CDR3 is TGTGCCAGCACGGAGACTAGCGGACCGCAAGAGACCCAGTACTTC. Filled out from reference TRBV28 and TRBJ2-5, the complete variable domain reads DVKVTQSSRYLVKRTGEKVFLECVQDMDHENMFWYRQDPGLGLRLIYFSYDVKMKEKGDIPEGYSVSREKKERFSLILESASTNQTSMYLCASTETSGPQETQYFGPGTRLLVL.

This clonotype has a handful of counts. This chain's CDR3 is CSTPGVGYREQFF. Written as DNA, the CDR3 is TGCAGCACCCCGGGTGTGGGTTATCGTGAGCAGTTCTTC. The chain links TRBV29-1 to TRBJ2-1; the D is unclear. Germline assignment: CDR1 SQVTM and CDR2 ANQGSEA. CDR3 length equals 13 residues. Trimming removed 8 bases at V and 9 bases at J, with 20 bases between.

The CDR3 region has the DNA TGTGCCAGCAGTGGCCTAACAGGGGGCGATGAAAAACTGTTTTTT. It yields the protein CASSGLTGGDEKLFF. The chain uses TRBV6-1 and TRBJ1-4; 9 bases fit TRBD1. The germline CDR1 and CDR2 sequences are MNHNS and SASEGT. This CDR3 has 15 amino acids. V dropped 4 bases and J dropped 6; count of bases not matched to a gene: 6.

This clonotype is medium-sized in the sample. This rearrangement joins TRBV7-9 to TRBJ2-7; 13 nucleotides line up with TRBD2. The germline V gene encodes CDR1 SEHNR and CDR2 FQNEAQ (reference sequence). Trimming at V came to 4 bases and at J to 5 bases, leaving 5 bases not matched to a gene. This CDR3 comprises 15 residues. DNA for the CDR3: TGTGCCAGCAGCTCCCCCGGGACTAGCGGGAACGAGCAGTACTTC. It specifies CASSSPGTSGNEQYF.

Relative to its sample, this clonotype is medium-sized. The chain couples TRBV20-1 to TRBJ1-2; D is perhaps TRBD1 (5 bases). The length of the CDR3 is 12 residues. Germline V gives CDR1 DFQATT, CDR2 SNEGSKA (reference sequence). V dropped 6 bases and J dropped 8 bases, with 16 bases sitting between them. This CDR3 reads CSAPGSGGGYTF. In DNA, the CDR3 is TGCAGTGCCCCAGGGAGTGGTGGCGGCTACACCTTC.

This clonotype was seen a few times. The rearrangement joins TRBV18 to TRBJ2-5, with 7 positions matching TRBD1. CDR1 is KGHSH and CDR2 is LQKENI in the germline V gene. The CDR3 spans 14 residues. With 1 base clipped from V and 2 bases from J, the junction kept 1 base outside the gene matches. The CDR3 region is CASSPRDRQETQYF. The CDR3 nucleotides are TGTGCCAGCTCACCACGGGACAGACAAGAGACCCAGTACTTC.

This clonotype is medium-sized in the sample. The chain couples TRBV2 to TRBJ1-1; 8 nucleotides line up with TRBD1. CDR3 length: 13 residues. With 7 bases clipped from V and 4 bases from J, the junction kept 5 bases outside the gene matches. The germline CDR1 and CDR2 sequences are SNHLY and FYNNEI. The CDR3: CASTQGEGTEAFF. CDR3 nucleotides: TGTGCCAGCACACAGGGGGAGGGCACTGAAGCTTTCTTT.

This clonotype is categorized as medium-sized. This rearrangement joins TRBV28 to TRBJ1-4; 10 bases align to TRBD1. Germline CDR1 and CDR2: MDHEN and SYDVKM. Germline trimming cut 6 bases from V and 8 bases from J; bases unmatched to any gene: 6. The CDR3 spans 14 residues. CDR3 nucleotide sequence: TGTGCCAGCAGGTCTGGACAGGGGGACGAAAAACTGTTTTTT. It encodes CASRSGQGDEKLFF.

Ten or more counts support this clonotype. J is TRBJ1-5 and V is TRBV19; 7 bases align to TRBD1. Germline loops: CDR1 LNHDA, CDR2 SQIVND (reference sequence). With V trimmed by 7 bases and J by 7 bases, 7 bases remained unmatched. This CDR3 has 13 residues. This CDR3 reads CASTDREGQPQHF. The CDR3 DNA is TGTGCCAGTACCGACAGGGAGGGACAGCCCCAGCATTTT.

This clonotype was recorded at least ten times. The chain carries TRBV12-3 or TRBV12-4 and TRBJ1-2; 8 nucleotides align to TRBD1. The length of the CDR3 is 14 residues. V gave up 3 bases and J gave up 6 bases; unmatched junction bases: 6. Here the CDR3 DNA reads TGTGCCAGCAGTTTGCGGACAGGGCGGGATGGCTACACCTTC. Its translation is CASSLRTGRDGYTF.

On this clonotype: This could be a read error, since a much larger clone is one nucleotide away. The rearrangement links TRBV12-3 or TRBV12-4 to TRBJ2-2; the match to TRBD2 covers 9 bases. The CDR3 is 17 residues long. V shed 5 bases, J shed 10 bases, and the junction held 17 bases outside the gene matches. Here the CDR3 reads CASSNYRAGGTPEELFF. CDR3 DNA: TGTGCCAGCAGTAACTATCGAGCGGGAGGTACACCGGAGGAGCTGTTTTTT.

This clonotype is categorized as medium-sized. The chain carries TRBV9 and TRBJ1-1; 7 bases fit TRBD1. The junction had 9 bases not matched to a gene; V was cut back by 4 bases and J by 0 bases. Germline CDR1 and CDR2: SGDLS and YYNGEE. The CDR3 is made up of 16 amino acids. CDR3 coding DNA: TGTGCCAGCAGCCCCAACAGGGGCCAGCTGAACACTGAAGCTTTCTTT. Protein: CASSPNRGQLNTEAFF.

This clonotype is medium-sized in the sample. This rearrangement joins TRBV12-2 to TRBJ2-5; whether TRBD1, the table's D call, matches the DNA was not checked. TRBV12-2 is annotated as a pseudogene. The CDR3 sequence is 16 residues long. The CDR3 reads CASRQKVQGTKETQYF. The CDR3 DNA follows: TGTGCAAGTCGCCAGAAAGTCCAGGGGACGAAAGAGACCCAGTACTTC.

This clonotype is labeled medium-sized. This chain links TRBV16 with TRBJ1-1; 10 nucleotides align to TRBD1. Germline trimming cut 4 bases from V and 6 bases from J; bases unmatched to any gene: 5. CDR1 and CDR2 from the germline V gene are KGHSY and FQNENV. The CDR3 contains 14 residues. CDR3 protein: CASSPGQGGAEAFF. CDR3 bases: TGTGCCAGCAGCCCAGGACAGGGGGGTGCTGAAGCTTTCTTT.

The rearrangement links TRBV7-8 to TRBJ2-7; D not resolved. Trimming removed 5 bases at V and 5 bases at J, with 10 bases between. Germline V lookup: CDR1 SGHVS, CDR2 FQNEAQ. This CDR3 is 12 amino acids long. The chain's CDR3 is CASSAVGNEQYV. CDR3 bases: TGTGCCAGCAGCGCCGTAGGGAACGAGCAGTACGTC.

This clonotype is medium-sized. V gene TRBV12-3 or TRBV12-4 combines with J gene TRBJ2-5; 7 bases fit TRBD1. This CDR3 is 13 amino acids long. V was pared by 5 bases and J by 5 bases, with 5 bases of the junction left unmatched. DNA for the CDR3: TGTGCCAGCAGTCCTGGGACAGAGGAGACCCAGTACTTC. Translation: CASSPGTEETQYF.

Relative to its sample, this clonotype is medium-sized. V usage is TRBV7-3 and J usage is TRBJ2-4, with D uncertain. Trimming took 5 bases from V and 3 from J, leaving 14 bases between them. CDR1 and CDR2 from the germline V gene are SGHTA and FQGTGA. The CDR3 contains 15 residues. The CDR3 nucleotides are TGTGCCAGCAGCCCTCTCCCGGGCAGCAAAAACATTCAGTACTTC. Its protein is CASSPLPGSKNIQYF.

J is TRBJ2-1 and V is TRBV5-1, with 9 bases fitting TRBD1. Germline V lookup: CDR1 SGHRS, CDR2 YFSETQ. The CDR3 spans 17 residues. V was pared by 4 bases and J by 6 bases, with 14 bases of the junction left unmatched. This CDR3 is CASSPAAGQGFINEQFF. The CDR3 nucleotides read TGCGCCAGCAGCCCAGCCGCGGGACAGGGTTTTATCAATGAGCAGTTCTTC. Combining the CDR3 with reference TRBV5-1 and TRBJ2-1 gives the whole variable domain KAGVTQTPRYLIKTRGQQVTLSCSPISGHRSVSWYQQTPGQGLQFLFEYFSETQRNKGNFPGRFSGRQFSNSRSEMNVSTLELGDSALYLCASSPAAGQGFINEQFFGPGTRLTVL.